This T cell receptor (beta chain) was found in a study of blood T cells in healthy people across ages. Whole-study findings and limits: Naive CD4+ cells and diversity were both higher in long-lived donors than in aged donors. TCR beta diversity tracked closely with naive T cell percentage.

As for this clonotype: What it binds is not known.

Together with a sample-barcoded 5' primer, a J-beta primer mix was included in a second PCR lasting roughly 6 to 12 cycles. Each cDNA molecule, via a template-switch adaptor with 12 random nucleotides, was tagged. TCRdb re-called the 5' RACE reads with MiXCR, one entry per CDR3 protein. The sample contains approximately 800,000 distinct CDR3 sequences, 46% of which appear only once. The germline V gene encodes CDR1 SEHNR and CDR2 FQNEAQ (reference sequence). This CDR3 region has 12 residues. Sequenced input: blood. The TCR comes from a man at least 80 years old in good health. The chain joins TRBV7-9 to TRBJ2-7; possible D gene TRBD2, 5 bases. The J call may be incorrect, as the DNA end agrees better with TRBJ2-5. The CDR3 coding sequence is TGTGCCAGCGGCGCGGGTGGAGAGACCCAGTACTTC. Encoded protein: CASGAGGETQYF.